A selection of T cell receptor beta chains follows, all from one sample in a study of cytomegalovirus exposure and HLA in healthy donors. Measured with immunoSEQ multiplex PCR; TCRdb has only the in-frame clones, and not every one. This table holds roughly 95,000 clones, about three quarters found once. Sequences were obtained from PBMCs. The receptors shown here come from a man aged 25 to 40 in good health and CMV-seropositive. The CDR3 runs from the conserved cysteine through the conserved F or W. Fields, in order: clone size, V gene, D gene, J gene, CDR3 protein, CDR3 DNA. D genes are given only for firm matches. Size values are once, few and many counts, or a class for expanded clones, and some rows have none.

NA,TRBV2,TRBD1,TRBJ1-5,CASSSRGRQPQHF,TGTGCCAGCAGTTCCAGGGGGCGTCAGCCCCAGCATTTT
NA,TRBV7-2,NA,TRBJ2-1,CASSLRGVGEQFF,TGTGCCAGCAGCTTGCGGGGAGTAGGTGAGCAGTTCTTC
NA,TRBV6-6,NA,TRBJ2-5,CASSSWQKETQYF,TGTGCCAGCAGTTCTTGGCAGAAAGAGACCCAGTACTTC
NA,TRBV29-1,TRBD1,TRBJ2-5,CSVDRGQGVGEQYF,TGCAGCGTTGATCGCGGACAGGGGGTCGGGGAGCAGTACTTC
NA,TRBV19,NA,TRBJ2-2,CASTPNSVRGTGELFF,TGTGCCAGTACCCCCAATAGCGTTCGAGGTACCGGGGAGCTGTTTTTT
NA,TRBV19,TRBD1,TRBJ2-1,CASSIDLGQGSYNEQFF,TGTGCCAGTAGTATAGATCTAGGACAGGGGAGTTACAATGAGCAGTTCTTC
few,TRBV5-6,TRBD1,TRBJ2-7,CASSSTKNRDRGFEQYF,TGTGCCAGCAGCTCGACAAAGAACCGGGACAGGGGTTTCGAGCAGTACTTC
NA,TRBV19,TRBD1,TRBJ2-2,CASSSEDRAIWELFF,TGTGCCAGTAGTTCCGAGGACAGGGCTATTTGGGAGCTGTTTTTT
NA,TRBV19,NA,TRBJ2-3,CASSRSGKADTQYF,TGTGCCAGTAGTCGTTCGGGGAAGGCAGATACGCAGTATTTT
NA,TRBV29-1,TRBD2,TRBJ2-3,CSATSATTDTQYF,TGCAGCGCGACTAGCGCCACCACAGATACGCAGTATTTT
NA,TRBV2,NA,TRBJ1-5,CASSEALGDYQPQHF,TGTGCCAGCAGTGAAGCGCTAGGAGATTATCAGCCCCAGCATTTT
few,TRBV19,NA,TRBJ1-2,CATQYKVRYTF,TGTGCCACCCAGTATAAAGTCCGCTACACCTTC
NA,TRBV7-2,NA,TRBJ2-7,CASSTRLGLASYEQYF,TGTGCCAGCAGCACCCGGCTGGGACTGGCCTCCTACGAGCAGTACTTC
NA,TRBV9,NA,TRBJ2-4,CASSAGGKNIQYF,TGTGCCAGCAGCGCCGGGGGCAAAAACATTCAGTACTTC
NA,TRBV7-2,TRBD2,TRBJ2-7,CASSTSGPSYEQYF,TGTGCCAGCAGCACTAGCGGGCCGTCCTACGAGCAGTACTTC
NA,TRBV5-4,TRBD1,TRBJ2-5,CASSSKTGVETQYF,TGTGCCAGCAGCTCGAAAACAGGGGTAGAGACCCAGTACTTC
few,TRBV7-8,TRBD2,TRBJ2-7,CASSPPSFSGSSYEQYF,TGTGCCAGCAGCCCGCCTTCCTTTAGCGGGAGCTCCTACGAGCAGTACTTC
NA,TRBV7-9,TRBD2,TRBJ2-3,CASSHWTSGSKDTQYF,TGTGCCAGCAGCCATTGGACTAGCGGGAGTAAAGATACGCAGTATTTT
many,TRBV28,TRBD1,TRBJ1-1,CASSWTATGEAFF,TGTGCCAGCAGTTGGACAGCGACAGGGGAAGCTTTCTTT
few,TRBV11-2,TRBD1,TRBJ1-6,CASSLGRVGRGQNSPLHF,TGTGCCAGCAGCTTAGGGAGGGTGGGCAGGGGGCAGAATTCACCCCTCCACTTT
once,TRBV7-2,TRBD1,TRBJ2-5,CASSLVQGNQETQYF,TGTGCCAGCAGCTTAGTACAGGGGAACCAAGAGACCCAGTACTTC
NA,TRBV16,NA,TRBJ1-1,CASSQWAGQTEAFF,TGTGCCAGCAGCCAATGGGCAGGGCAAACTGAAGCTTTCTTT
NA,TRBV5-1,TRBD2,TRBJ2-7,CASTRTSGSYEQYF,TGCGCCAGCACTCGGACTAGCGGTTCCTACGAGCAGTACTTC
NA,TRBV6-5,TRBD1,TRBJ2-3,CASSGGQGAADTQYF,TGTGCCAGCAGTGGGGGCCAGGGGGCCGCAGATACGCAGTATTTT
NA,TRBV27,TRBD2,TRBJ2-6,CASSLWGGGPASGANVLTF,TGTGCCAGCAGTTTATGGGGGGGAGGGCCGGCATCTGGGGCCAACGTCCTGACTTTC
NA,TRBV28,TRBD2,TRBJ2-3,CASSLGRLAERTDTQYF,TGTGCCAGCAGTTTGGGCAGACTAGCGGAGCGCACAGATACGCAGTATTTT
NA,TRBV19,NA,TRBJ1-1,CASSDGPNTEAFF,TGTGCCAGTAGCGATGGGCCGAACACTGAAGCTTTCTTT
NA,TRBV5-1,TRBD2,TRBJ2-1,CASSPHPTSGTRGEQFF,TGCGCCAGCAGCCCCCACCCGACTAGCGGGACTAGGGGTGAGCAGTTCTTC
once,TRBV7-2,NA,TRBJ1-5,CASTSSVSNQPQHF,TGTGCCAGCACCTCCTCGGTGAGCAATCAGCCCCAGCATTTT
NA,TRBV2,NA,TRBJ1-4,CASSGLTANEKLFF,TGTGCCAGCAGTGGACTCACTGCTAATGAAAAACTGTTTTTT
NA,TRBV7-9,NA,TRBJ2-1,CASSLRSSYNEQFF,TGTGCCAGCAGCTTAAGGAGCTCCTACAATGAGCAGTTCTTC
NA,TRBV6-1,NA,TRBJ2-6,CASSEGQGSIGANVLTF,TGTGCCAGCAGTGAAGGCCAGGGAAGCATTGGGGCCAACGTCCTGACTTTC
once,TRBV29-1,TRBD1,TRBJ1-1,CSVEGTGMTEAFF,TGCAGCGTTGAAGGGACAGGGATGACTGAAGCTTTCTTT
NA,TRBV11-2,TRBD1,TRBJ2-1,CASSHPMTGINEQFF,TGTGCCAGCAGCCACCCCATGACAGGGATCAATGAGCAGTTCTTC
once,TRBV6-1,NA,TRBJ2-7,CASSELQERVFYEQYF,TGTGCCAGCAGTGAACTCCAGGAGCGGGTGTTCTACGAGCAGTACTTC
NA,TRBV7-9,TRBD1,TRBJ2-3,CASSRTGGRTDTQYF,TGTGCCAGCAGCCGAACAGGGGGCCGAACAGATACGCAGTATTTT
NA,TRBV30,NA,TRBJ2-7,CAWSPGPAGMNF,TGTGCCTGGAGTCCCGGGCCGGCCGGGATGAACTTC
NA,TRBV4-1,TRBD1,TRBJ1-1,CASSHPGQGLGMNTEAFF,TGCGCCAGCAGCCACCCGGGACAGGGGTTGGGAATGAACACTGAAGCTTTCTTT
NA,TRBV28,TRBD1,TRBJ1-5,CASRTDRDVNPQHF,TGTGCCAGCAGAACCGACAGGGACGTGAATCCCCAGCATTTT